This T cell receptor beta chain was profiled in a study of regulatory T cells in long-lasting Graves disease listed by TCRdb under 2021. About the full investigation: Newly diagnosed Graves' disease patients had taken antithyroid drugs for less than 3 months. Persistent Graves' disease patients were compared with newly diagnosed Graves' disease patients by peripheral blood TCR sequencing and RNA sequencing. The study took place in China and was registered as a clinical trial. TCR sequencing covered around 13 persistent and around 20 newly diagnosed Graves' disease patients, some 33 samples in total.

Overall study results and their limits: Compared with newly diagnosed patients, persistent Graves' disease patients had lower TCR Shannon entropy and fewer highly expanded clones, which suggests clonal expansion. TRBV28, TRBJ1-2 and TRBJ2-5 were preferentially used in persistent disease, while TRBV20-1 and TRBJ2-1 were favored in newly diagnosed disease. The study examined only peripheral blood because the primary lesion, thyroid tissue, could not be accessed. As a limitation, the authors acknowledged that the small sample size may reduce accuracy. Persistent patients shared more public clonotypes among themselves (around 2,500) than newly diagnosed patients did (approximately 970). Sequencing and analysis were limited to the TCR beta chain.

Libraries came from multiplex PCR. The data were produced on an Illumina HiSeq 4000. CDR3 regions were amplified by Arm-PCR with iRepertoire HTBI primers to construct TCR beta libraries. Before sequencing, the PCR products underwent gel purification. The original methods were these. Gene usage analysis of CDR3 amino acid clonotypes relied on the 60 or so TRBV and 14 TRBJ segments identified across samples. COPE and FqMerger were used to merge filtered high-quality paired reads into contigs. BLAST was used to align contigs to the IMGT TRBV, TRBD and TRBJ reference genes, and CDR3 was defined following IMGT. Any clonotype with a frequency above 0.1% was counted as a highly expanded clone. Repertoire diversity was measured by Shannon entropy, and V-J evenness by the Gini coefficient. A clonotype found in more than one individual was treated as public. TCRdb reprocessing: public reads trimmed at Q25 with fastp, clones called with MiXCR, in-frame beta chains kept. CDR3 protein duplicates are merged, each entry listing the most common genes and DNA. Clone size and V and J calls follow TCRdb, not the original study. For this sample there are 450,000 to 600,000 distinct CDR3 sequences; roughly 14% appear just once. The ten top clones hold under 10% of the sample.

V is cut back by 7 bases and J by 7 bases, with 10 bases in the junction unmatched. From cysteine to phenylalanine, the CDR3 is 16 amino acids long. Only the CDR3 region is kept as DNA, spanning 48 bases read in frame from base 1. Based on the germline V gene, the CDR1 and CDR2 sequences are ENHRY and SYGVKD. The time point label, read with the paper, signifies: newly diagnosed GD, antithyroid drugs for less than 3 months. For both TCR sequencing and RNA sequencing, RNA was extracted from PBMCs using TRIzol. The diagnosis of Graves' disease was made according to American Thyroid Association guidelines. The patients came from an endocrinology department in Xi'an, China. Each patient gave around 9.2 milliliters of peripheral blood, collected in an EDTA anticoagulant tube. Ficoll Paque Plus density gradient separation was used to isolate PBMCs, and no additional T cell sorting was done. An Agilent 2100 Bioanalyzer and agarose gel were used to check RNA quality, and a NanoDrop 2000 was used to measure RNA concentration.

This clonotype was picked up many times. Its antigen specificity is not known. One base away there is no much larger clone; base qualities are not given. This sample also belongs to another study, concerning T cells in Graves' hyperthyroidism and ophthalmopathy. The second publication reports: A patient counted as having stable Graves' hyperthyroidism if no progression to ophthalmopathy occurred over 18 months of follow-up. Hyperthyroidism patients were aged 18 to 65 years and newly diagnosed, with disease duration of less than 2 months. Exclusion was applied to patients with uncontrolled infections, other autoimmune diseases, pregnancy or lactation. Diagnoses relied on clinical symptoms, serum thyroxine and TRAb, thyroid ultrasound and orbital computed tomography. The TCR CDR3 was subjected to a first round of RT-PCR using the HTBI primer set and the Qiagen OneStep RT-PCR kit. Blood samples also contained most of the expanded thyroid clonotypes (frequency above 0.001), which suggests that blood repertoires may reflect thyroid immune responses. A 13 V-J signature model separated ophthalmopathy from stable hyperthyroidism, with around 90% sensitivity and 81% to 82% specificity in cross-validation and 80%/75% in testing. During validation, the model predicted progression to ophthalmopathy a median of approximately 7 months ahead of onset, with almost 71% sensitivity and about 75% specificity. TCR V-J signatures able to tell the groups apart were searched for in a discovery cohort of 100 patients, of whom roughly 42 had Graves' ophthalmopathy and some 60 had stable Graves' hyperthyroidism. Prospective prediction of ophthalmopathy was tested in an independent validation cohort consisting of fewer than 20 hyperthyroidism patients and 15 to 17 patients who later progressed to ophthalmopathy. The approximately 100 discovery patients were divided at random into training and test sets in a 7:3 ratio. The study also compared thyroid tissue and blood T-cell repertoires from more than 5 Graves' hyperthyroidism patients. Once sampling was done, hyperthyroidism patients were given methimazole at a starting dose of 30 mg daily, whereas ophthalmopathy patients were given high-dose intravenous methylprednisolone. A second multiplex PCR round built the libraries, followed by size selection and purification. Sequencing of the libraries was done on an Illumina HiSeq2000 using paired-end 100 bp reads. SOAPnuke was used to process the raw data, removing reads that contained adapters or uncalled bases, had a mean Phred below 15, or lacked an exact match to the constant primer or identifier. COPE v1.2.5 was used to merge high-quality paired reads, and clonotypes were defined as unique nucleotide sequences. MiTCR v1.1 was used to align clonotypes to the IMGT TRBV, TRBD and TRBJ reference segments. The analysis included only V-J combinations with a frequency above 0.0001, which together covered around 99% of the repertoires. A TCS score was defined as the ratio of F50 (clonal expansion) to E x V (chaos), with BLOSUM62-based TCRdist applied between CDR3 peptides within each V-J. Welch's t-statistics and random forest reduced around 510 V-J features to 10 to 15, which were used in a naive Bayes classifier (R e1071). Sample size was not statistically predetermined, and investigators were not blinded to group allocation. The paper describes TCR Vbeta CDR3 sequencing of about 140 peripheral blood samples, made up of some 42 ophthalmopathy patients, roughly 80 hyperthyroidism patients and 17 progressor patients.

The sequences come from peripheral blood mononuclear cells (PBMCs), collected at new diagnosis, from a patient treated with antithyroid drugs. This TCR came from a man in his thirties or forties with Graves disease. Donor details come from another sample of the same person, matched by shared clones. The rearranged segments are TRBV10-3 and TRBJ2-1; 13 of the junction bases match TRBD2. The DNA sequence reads TGTGCCATCAAAACTTCACTAGCGGGAGGGTTTAATGAGCAGTTCTTC. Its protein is CAIKTSLAGGFNEQFF.